This T cell receptor (beta chain) appears in the sequencing data of a study of cytomegalovirus exposure and HLA in healthy donors. Germline CDR1 MNHNY, CDR2 SVGAGI (reference sequence). V gave up 9 bases and J gave up 0 bases, with 18 bases separating them. This CDR3 comprises 15 residues. 60 Vbeta and 13 Jbeta primers were used in PCR. TCRdb's copy holds only in-frame clones and misses some; the assay was immunoSEQ multiplex PCR. Altogether 100,000 or so clones are present, 74% being singletons, with the ten largest covering just over 2%. The sequence was obtained from a human donor in good health. J is TRBJ2-7 and V is TRBV6-6; D is possibly TRBD2 (6 bases). The specimen sequenced was PBMCs. In DNA form, the CDR3 reads TGTGCCAGTTCGGGGGTAGGCAGAACCTCCTACGAGCAGTACTTC. It translates to CASSGVGRTSYEQYF.